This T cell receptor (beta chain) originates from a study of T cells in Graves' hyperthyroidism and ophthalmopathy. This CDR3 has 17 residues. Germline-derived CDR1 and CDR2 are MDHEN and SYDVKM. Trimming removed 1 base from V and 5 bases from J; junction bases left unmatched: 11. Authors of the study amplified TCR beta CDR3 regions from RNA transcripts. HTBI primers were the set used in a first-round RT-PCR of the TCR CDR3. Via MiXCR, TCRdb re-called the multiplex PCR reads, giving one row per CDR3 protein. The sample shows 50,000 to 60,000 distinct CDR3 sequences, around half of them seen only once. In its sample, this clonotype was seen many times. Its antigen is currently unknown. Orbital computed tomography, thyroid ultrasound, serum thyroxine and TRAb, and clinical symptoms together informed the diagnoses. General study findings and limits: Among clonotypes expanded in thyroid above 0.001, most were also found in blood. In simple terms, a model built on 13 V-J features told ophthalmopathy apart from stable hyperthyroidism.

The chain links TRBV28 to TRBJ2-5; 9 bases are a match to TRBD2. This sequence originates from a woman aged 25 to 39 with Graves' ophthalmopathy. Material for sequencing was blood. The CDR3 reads CASSLFLFSGRWETQYF. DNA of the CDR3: TGTGCCAGCAGTTTATTCCTGTTTAGCGGGAGATGGGAGACCCAGTACTTC.